This entry is about one TCR beta chain. Produced via immunoSEQ multiplex PCR; TCRdb's table is partial and in-frame only. The sample includes nearly 200,000 clones, 70% to 90% of them seen just once. This sample stems from a study of blood T cell repertoires in COVID-19. Study summary: The origin of the acute and convalescent COVID-19 samples was the United States, Italy and Spain. Sources were T cells, B-cell-depleted T cells, or PBMCs; the material itself was cDNA or gDNA.

Trimming removed 2 bases from V and 6 bases from J; junction bases left unmatched: 8. Germline loops: CDR1 SGHTS, CDR2 YDEGEE. The CDR3 consists of 15 residues. The origin of this receptor is a woman between 40 and 55 years old who had recovered from COVID-19. V is TRBV5-8 and J is TRBJ2-5, with 9 nucleotides matching TRBD1. The sample was peripheral blood. The CDR3 loop reads CASSFGTGQAKTQYF. The CDR3, as DNA: TGTGCCAGCAGCTTCGGGACAGGGCAGGCGAAGACCCAGTACTTC. Full variable domain (rest looked up from reference TRBV5-8 and TRBJ2-5): EAGVTQSPTHLIKTRGQQATLRCSPISGHTSVYWYQQALGLGLQFLLWYDEGEERNRGNFPPRFSGRQFPNYSSELNVNALELEDSALYLCASSFGTGQAKTQYFGPGTRLLVL.